The entry that follows covers one T cell receptor (beta chain) sequence. The CDR3 consists of 13 residues. The germline gives CDR1 MNHEY, CDR2 SVGAGI. Trimming pared 9 bases from V and 3 bases from J, leaving 14 bases between. The entry originates in a study of blood T cell repertoires in COVID-19. As for the study in general: Whether acute or convalescent, the COVID-19 samples came from the United States, Italy and Spain.

Seattle researchers signed up patients amid active infection and tracked them longitudinally. In the source study's methods: Amplifying reference gene primers gave estimates of nucleated cell counts. Libraries were prepared by immunoSEQ multiplex PCR; TCRdb keeps only in-frame clonotypes and omits some of them. V and J calls plus clone size are reproduced from that table; the DNA served to infer D and trimming. The sample carries more than 80,000 clones, 76% recorded once. The rearrangement joins TRBV6-5 to TRBJ2-5, with a tentative D call TRBD1 (6 bases). This sequence originates from a man aged 80 or over with COVID-19, enrolled during active disease. The sequencing input was peripheral blood. Written as DNA, the CDR3 is TGTGCCAGTAGGGTAGCAGGGGAAGAGACCCAGTACTTC. It encodes CASRVAGEETQYF.